This T cell receptor beta chain was captured in a study of beta chain features in type 1 diabetes. The investigators reverse transcribed all of the isolated RNA, so they sequenced expressed TCRB transcripts. Sequencing was performed with immunoSEQ multiplex PCR; in TCRdb, only in-frame clones are kept and a portion is missing. The data show roughly 400,000 clones, more than 13% seen once. The germline V gene encodes CDR1 MDHEN and CDR2 SYDVKM. The ends were cut back, 4 bases at V and 6 bases at J, with 7 bases in the middle. The CDR3 extends over 12 amino acids. The purity of all sorted populations exceeded 95%.

The rearrangement uses TRBV28 and TRBJ2-1; D gene uncertain. The TCR comes from a woman younger than 30 in good health. The sequenced material came from naive CD4+ T cells from blood. For the CDR3, the DNA is TGTGCCAGCAGTTCCCAGGTCAATGAGCAGTTCTTC. This translates into CASSSQVNEQFF.